The 20 T cell receptor beta chains below all came from one sample that was sequenced in a study of cytomegalovirus exposure and HLA in healthy donors. Vbeta (60) and Jbeta (13) primers were used in the PCR. Measured with immunoSEQ multiplex PCR; TCRdb has only the in-frame clones, and not every one. The repertoire consists of about 140,000 clones, with over 70% occurring once and the leading ten covering approximately 0.97%. The sample taken for sequencing was PBMCs. These receptor sequences come from a man younger than 30 in good health and CMV-seronegative.

The chain employs TRBV5-5 and TRBJ1-2; TRBD1 agrees at 8 bases. CDR3 length: 14 amino acids. Germline trimming cut 4 bases from V and 6 bases from J; bases unmatched to any gene: 8. CDR1 is SGHKS and CDR2 is YYEKEE in the germline V gene (reference sequence). The CDR3 sequence is CASSRGTGDHGYTF. CDR3 sequence (DNA): TGTGCCAGCAGCCGTGGGACAGGAGACCATGGCTACACCTTC.

The chain is built from TRBV5-6 and TRBJ1-2, with unresolved D. Germline loops: CDR1 SGHDT, CDR2 YYEEEE. Trimming shortened V by 0 bases and J by 1 base, and 16 bases separated the two germline ends. The CDR3 covers 17 residues. CDR3 loop: CASSLGRLSLINYGYTF. The CDR3 DNA reads as TGTGCCAGCAGCTTGGGCCGCCTGTCACTAATTAACTATGGCTACACCTTC.

The sample holds one count of this clone. The rearrangement links TRBV20-1 to TRBJ2-1; D is undetermined. V was cut by 7 bases and J by 0 bases, with 4 bases left in between. Germline CDR1 and CDR2: DFQATT and SNEGSKA (reference sequence). The CDR3 extends over 11 amino acids. The CDR3: CSGHSYNEQFF. CDR3 bases: TGCAGTGGGCACTCCTACAATGAGCAGTTCTTC.

A word on this clone: An end of the junction does not agree with germline; a read error may underlie this. This rearrangement joins TRBV7-7 to TRBJ2-3; TRBD1 matches at 8 bases. There are 14 residues in the CDR3. Per the germline V gene, CDR1 is SSHAT and CDR2 is FNYEAQ (reference sequence). The CDR3: CASSRTGRTDTQYF. DNA for the CDR3: TGTGCTAGCAGCCGGACAGGGCGCACAGATACGCAGTATTTT.

The V and J genes are TRBV5-1 and TRBJ1-4, with a possible D match to TRBD1 (5 bases). Trimming left V 0 bases short and J 1 base short, with 7 bases between. This CDR3 is built from 15 residues. In germline, CDR1 is SGHRS, CDR2 YFSETQ. Here the CDR3 reads CASSLGRVTNEKLFF. In nucleotides, the CDR3 is TGCGCCAGCAGCTTGGGCAGGGTAACTAATGAAAAACTGTTTTTT.

The chain recombines TRBV5-1 with TRBJ1-3; D is uncertain. Looked up from germline, CDR1 is SGHRS and CDR2 is YFSETQ. The CDR3 contains 15 residues. V lost 0 bases and J lost 1, with 8 bases in between. CDR3 protein: CASSLVAGSGNTIYF. The CDR3 DNA sequence: TGCGCCAGCAGCTTGGTGGCGGGTTCTGGAAACACCATATATTTT.

V and J are TRBV30 and TRBJ2-7; a possible D gene is TRBD2 (6 bases). The length of the CDR3 is 15 residues. Germline V gene sequence: CDR1 GTSNPN, CDR2 SVGIG (reference sequence). Deletions cut 0 bases from V and 6 bases from J, with 18 bases between. The CDR3 coding sequence is TGTGCCTGGAGTGTAGGGTCCGGGGGACTTAGCGAGCAGTACTTC. This codes for CAWSVGSGGLSEQYF.

The chain links TRBV5-1 to TRBJ2-2; TRBD1 might be the D (5 bases). Germline loops: CDR1 SGHRS, CDR2 YFSETQ. V lost 3 bases to trimming and J lost 3 bases, with 12 bases between them. The CDR3 extends over 15 amino acids. The CDR3 reads CASSSDSIDTGELFF. Written as DNA, the CDR3 is TGCGCCAGCAGCTCCGACAGTATCGACACCGGGGAGCTGTTTTTT.

This clone occurred once. The chain is built from TRBV5-4 and TRBJ1-1, with D possibly TRBD1 on 6 matching bases. Germline values: CDR1 SGHNT, CDR2 YYREEE (reference sequence). V shed 0 bases and J shed 0 bases, with 18 bases lying between them. This CDR3 is 18 amino acids long. The chain's CDR3 is CASSLDGRGHQMNTEAFF. CDR3 nucleotides: TGTGCCAGCAGCTTGGATGGCAGGGGCCACCAAATGAACACTGAAGCTTTCTTT.

V gene TRBV19 combines with J gene TRBJ1-5, with TRBD1 matching over 8 bases. V lost 5 bases and J lost 1; bases outside the gene matches: 4. Germline V gene sequence: CDR1 LNHDA, CDR2 SQIVND (reference sequence). The CDR3 runs 15 residues. In DNA form, the CDR3 reads TGTGCCAGTAGTGAACAGGGGGGGAGCAATCAGCCCCAGCATTTT. Translation: CASSEQGGSNQPQHF.

V gene TRBV7-9 combines with J gene TRBJ2-5; D gene uncertain. This CDR3 spans 14 amino acids. The V end was cut by 0 bases, the J end by 0 bases, with 5 bases between. Germline CDR1 and CDR2: SEHNR and FQNEAQ (reference sequence). CDR3 bases: TGTGCCAGCAGCTTAGCGCTAGACCAAGAGACCCAGTACTTC. Amino acids: CASSLALDQETQYF.

The CDR3 DNA reads as TGTGCCAGCAGCTTGGGGGGTCAAGAGACCCAGTACTTC. Translation: CASSLGGQETQYF. The chain is built from TRBV11-2 and TRBJ2-5; possibly TRBD2 for D (6 bases). The germline V and J ends were trimmed by 3 bases and 2 bases, with 7 bases remaining between them. Per the germline V gene, CDR1 is SGHAT and CDR2 is FQNNGV. This CDR3 is built from 13 residues.

This chain links TRBV7-9 with TRBJ2-1, with 7 bases lining up with TRBD1. The ends lost 1 base at V and 3 bases at J; junction bases unmatched: 0. The germline gives CDR1 SEHNR, CDR2 FQNEAQ (reference sequence). This CDR3 has 14 residues. DNA of the CDR3: TGTGCCAGCAGCTTAGGACAGGGCTACAATGAGCAGTTCTTC. This sequence encodes CASSLGQGYNEQFF.

The CDR3 nucleotides are TGTGCCAGCACCCTTCGGGGGGGGGCTGTCGATACGCAGTATTTT. Protein product: CASTLRGGAVDTQYF. The genes are TRBV5-4 and TRBJ2-3; 8 nucleotides line up with TRBD2. In germline, CDR1 is SGHNT, CDR2 YYREEE (reference sequence). V lost 6 bases and J lost 6; bases outside the gene matches: 12. This CDR3 has 15 residues.

The V and J genes are TRBV5-4 and TRBJ1-1; possibly TRBD1 for D (6 bases). This CDR3 region has 14 residues. CDR1 is SGHNT, CDR2 YYREEE, per germline (reference sequence). Trimming removed 4 bases at V and 3 bases at J, with 13 bases between. In nucleotides, the CDR3 is TGTGCCAGCAGCAGAAAAGGGGGGGACACTGAAGCTTTCTTT. Protein: CASSRKGGDTEAFF.

The rearrangement uses TRBV5-5 and TRBJ1-5; D gene ambiguous. CDR3 length equals 14 residues. V gave up 0 bases and J gave up 2 bases, with 6 bases separating them. Germline V lookup: CDR1 SGHKS, CDR2 YYEKEE (reference sequence). The DNA for the CDR3 is TGTGCCAGCAGCTTGGCCGGGGGCAATCAGCCCCAGCATTTT. It yields the protein CASSLAGGNQPQHF.

The gene calls are TRBV10-3 and TRBJ2-5, with 7 bases fitting TRBD1. Trimming took 3 bases from V and 5 from J; bases not matched to a gene: 9. The CDR3 has 15 residues. The germline gives CDR1 ENHRY, CDR2 SYGVKD. CDR3 loop: CAISEETGFSETQYF. CDR3 sequence (DNA): TGTGCCATCAGTGAAGAGACAGGGTTTTCGGAGACCCAGTACTTC.

V usage is TRBV30 and J usage is TRBJ1-6; 9 positions agree with TRBD1. Germline loops: CDR1 GTSNPN, CDR2 SVGIG (reference sequence). Unmatched junction bases numbered 7, after V lost 0 bases and J lost 10 bases. This CDR3 comprises 15 residues. This CDR3 reads CAWSVGHRGRSPLHF. In DNA, the CDR3 is TGTGCCTGGAGTGTAGGGCACAGGGGGCGGTCACCCCTCCACTTT.

The genes are TRBV25-1 and TRBJ2-1; 11 nucleotides line up with TRBD1. The CDR3 runs to 16 residues. Germline V gene lookup returns CDR1 MGHDK and CDR2 SYGVNS. Unmatched junction bases numbered 10, after V lost 4 bases and J lost 8 bases. CDR3 in DNA: TGTGCCAGCAGTGGAAGTTGGACAGGGGGCGGCTATGAGCAGTTCTTC. As protein: CASSGSWTGGGYEQFF.

The chain employs TRBV10-3 and TRBJ2-1; 7 bases fit TRBD2. Germline trimming cut 4 bases from V and 8 bases from J; bases unmatched to any gene: 17. CDR3 length equals 17 residues. Germline V lookup: CDR1 ENHRY, CDR2 SYGVKD. The DNA for the CDR3 is TGTGCCATCAGTGGTCGGCCACTAGCGCCACGGGGGGATGAGCAGTTCTTC. Translated, it gives CAISGRPLAPRGDEQFF.